One sample yielded the 27 T cell receptor beta chains listed below, sequenced in a study of blood T cell repertoires in COVID-19. Clones were read by immunoSEQ multiplex PCR, and TCRdb kept only the in-frame ones, dropping some. Of 190,000 or so clones in the sample, around 90% were seen once. Input material: PBMCs or T cells enriched from blood (not recorded which). The receptors shown here come from a woman under 40 who had recovered from COVID-19.

This chain connects TRBV6-1 to TRBJ2-6; possibly TRBD1 for D (6 bases). The CDR3 runs to 18 residues. The germline V gene encodes CDR1 MNHNS and CDR2 SASEGT. V was pared by 1 base and J by 0 bases, with 13 bases between. This CDR3 is CASSEGTVVGSGANVLTF. CDR3 DNA: TGTGCCAGCAGTGAAGGGACAGTTGTTGGCTCTGGGGCCAACGTCCTGACTTTC.

J is TRBJ1-4 and V is TRBV7-2; possible D gene TRBD1, 6 bases. The CDR3 is made up of 17 amino acids. Germline values: CDR1 SGHTA, CDR2 FQGNSA. The V gene lost 5 bases and the J gene lost 5 bases, with 21 bases spanning the gap. The CDR3 reads CASSPGGAATFNEKLFF. The CDR3 bases are TGTGCCAGCAGCCCCGGGGGGGCCGCAACCTTCAATGAAAAACTGTTTTTT.

This clone has only one observation. In DNA, the CDR3 is TGTGCCAGCAGTGTTCCGAGCGGGACAAACAATGAGCAGTTCTTC. Protein: CASSVPSGTNNEQFF. The chain combines TRBV2 with TRBJ2-1; D perhaps matches TRBD2 (7 bases). Germline loops: CDR1 SNHLY, CDR2 FYNNEI. With 4 bases removed from V and 5 bases from J, the gap between germline ends came to 15 bases. The CDR3 runs to 15 residues.

The chain carries TRBV27 and TRBJ2-3; TRBD2 agrees at 7 bases. The CDR3 totals 15 residues. Germline loops: CDR1 MNHEY, CDR2 SMNVEV (reference sequence). J was trimmed by 5 bases and V by 5 bases; bases with no gene match: 10. CDR3 sequence (DNA): TGTGCCAGCAGTCCCCAGACGGGAGGTCTAGATACGCAGTATTTT. It codes for CASSPQTGGLDTQYF.

This chain links TRBV5-6 with TRBJ1-5; weak D call: TRBD1 (6 bases). V lost 4 bases and J 0 bases, leaving 11 bases between the germline ends. The CDR3 runs 15 residues. The germline V gene encodes CDR1 SGHDT and CDR2 YYEEEE. The CDR3 DNA is TGTGCCAGCAGCATCGGGACACTTAGCAATCAGCCCCAGCATTTT. Its translation: CASSIGTLSNQPQHF.

This CDR3 is CASSSRTASPSTEAFF. The CDR3 DNA reads as TGCGCCAGCAGCTCCCGGACAGCGAGCCCTAGCACTGAAGCTTTCTTT. The rearrangement uses TRBV4-1 and TRBJ1-1, with a tentative D call TRBD1 (6 bases). Germline CDR1 reads MGHRA; CDR2 reads YSYEKL. V was cut by 5 bases and J by 4 bases, with 20 bases left in between. CDR3 length equals 16 residues.

This clone was counted a single time. Here the CDR3 reads CASSQVLRAYGYTF. The CDR3 DNA follows: TGTGCCAGCAGCCAAGTGCTCAGAGCGTATGGCTACACCTTC. The V and J genes are TRBV14 and TRBJ1-2, with D unresolved. The CDR3 has 14 residues. Deletions cut 1 base from V and 5 bases from J, with 11 bases between. Germline V gene sequence: CDR1 SGHDN, CDR2 FVKESK.

The V call is TRBV9, the J call TRBJ2-2; 8 bases are shared with TRBD2. Germline V gene sequence: CDR1 SGDLS, CDR2 YYNGEE. This CDR3 region has 14 residues. Germline trimming cut 5 bases from V and 3 bases from J; bases unmatched to any gene: 3. For the CDR3, the DNA is TGTGCCAGCAGAGTCGGGGGGGACACCGGGGAGCTGTTTTTT. Translation gives CASRVGGDTGELFF.

About this clone: Other DNA sequences in the same sample also yield this CDR3. The CDR3 sequence is CASSPTTGDEQYF. As DNA, the CDR3 is TGTGCCAGCTCACCAACAACAGGTGACGAGCAGTACTTC. The chain combines TRBV18 with TRBJ2-7, with D maybe TRBD1 (5 bases). The germline V gene encodes CDR1 KGHSH and CDR2 LQKENI. Trimming cost V 2 bases and J 5 bases, with 10 bases left between them. The CDR3 is made up of 13 amino acids.

This clone was seen just once. The rearrangement joins TRBV28 to TRBJ1-2; TRBD1 matches 8 bases. The germline V gene has CDR1 MDHEN and CDR2 SYDVKM. CDR3 length: 12 amino acids. Trimming at V came to 9 bases and at J to 5 bases, leaving 5 bases not matched to a gene. Here the CDR3 DNA reads TGTGCCAGTAAGACAGGGGTTTATGGCTACACCTTC. This codes for CASKTGVYGYTF.

This sequence joins TRBV5-8 and TRBJ2-3, with TRBD2 matching over 10 bases. The CDR3 covers 17 residues. V shed 2 bases and J 1 base; nucleotides not matched to a gene: 7. Germline CDR1 and CDR2: SGHTS and YDEGEE. This chain's CDR3 is CASSLGSSGRGTDTQYF. CDR3 nucleotides: TGTGCCAGCAGCTTAGGTAGCAGCGGGAGGGGCACAGATACGCAGTATTTT.

This rearrangement joins TRBV5-4 to TRBJ1-1; tentatively, D is TRBD1 (5 bases). The V gene lost 4 bases and the J gene lost 3 bases, with 16 bases spanning the gap. Germline assignment: CDR1 SGHNT and CDR2 YYREEE (reference sequence). The CDR3 extends over 15 amino acids. For the CDR3, the DNA is TGTGCCAGCAGCCGCAACGGGGGGTTGTACACTGAAGCTTTCTTT. Amino acids: CASSRNGGLYTEAFF. The whole variable domain, remainder taken from reference TRBV5-4 and TRBJ1-1, is ETGVTQSPTHLIKTRGQQVTLRCSSQSGHNTVSWYQQALGQGPQFIFQYYREEENGRGNFPPRFSGLQFPNYSSELNVNALELDDSALYLCASSRNGGLYTEAFFGQGTRLTVV.

J is TRBJ2-5 and V is TRBV25-1, with D possibly being TRBD2 (5 bases). Looked up from germline, CDR1 is MGHDK and CDR2 is SYGVNS. V lost 7 bases to trimming and J lost 5 bases, with 17 bases between them. The CDR3 length is 14 residues. CDR3 in amino acids: CASTGIGSRETQYF. The CDR3 nucleotides read TGTGCCAGCACCGGGATAGGTAGTCGGGAGACCCAGTACTTC.

The gene calls are TRBV11-2 and TRBJ1-2, with D possibly TRBD1 on 5 matching bases. CDR3 length: 12 amino acids. Germline CDR1 reads SGHAT; CDR2 reads FQNNGV. Trimming removed 3 bases at V and 8 bases at J, with 10 bases between. The DNA for the CDR3 is TGTGCCAGCAGCTTGGGGGGAACGGGCTACACCTTC. This sequence encodes CASSLGGTGYTF.

The gene calls are TRBV28 and TRBJ2-7, with TRBD1 as a possible D gene (6 bases). The CDR3 is made up of 13 amino acids. The V gene's germline CDR1 is MDHEN and CDR2 SYDVKM. V was trimmed by 10 bases and J by 1 base, leaving 14 bases between them. CDR3 sequence: CATTNRESYEQYF. Written as DNA, the CDR3 is TGTGCCACCACGAACAGGGAATCCTACGAGCAGTACTTC.

The gene calls are TRBV9 and TRBJ1-4; unclear D gene. The V and J ends lost 2 bases and 5 bases respectively, with 10 bases between them. Germline V gene lookup returns CDR1 SGDLS and CDR2 YYNGEE. This CDR3 comprises 14 residues. The CDR3 spells CASSVTTGNEKLFF. As DNA, the CDR3 is TGTGCCAGCAGCGTTACGACTGGAAATGAAAAACTGTTTTTT.

The chain has TRBV6-2 or TRBV6-3 and TRBJ1-1; D not certain. The V gene's germline CDR1 is MNHEY and CDR2 SVGEGT. Deletions cut 6 bases from V and 0 bases from J, with 14 bases between. The CDR3 extends over 15 amino acids. The CDR3 DNA follows: TGTGCCAGCAGCCCCTTGGAGGTGGTGAACACTGAAGCTTTCTTT. Residues: CASSPLEVVNTEAFF.

This rearrangement joins TRBV20-1 to TRBJ2-7; D gene ambiguous. V was cut by 3 bases and J by 5 bases, with 14 bases left in between. Germline V gene sequence: CDR1 DFQATT, CDR2 SNEGSKA (reference sequence). The CDR3 runs 13 residues. The CDR3 DNA reads TGCAGTGCTAGTGGGTTAGCTACCAACGAGCAGTACTTC. Protein product: CSASGLATNEQYF.

V and J are TRBV13 and TRBJ1-2; weak D call: TRBD1 (6 bases). CDR3 size: 14 residues. Deletions cut 2 bases from V and 3 bases from J, with 10 bases between. From germline, CDR1 is PRHDT and CDR2 FYEKMQ (reference sequence). CDR3 sequence reads: CASSLLAGDYGYTF. DNA of the CDR3: TGTGCCAGCAGCTTACTTGCAGGGGACTATGGCTACACCTTC.

The rearrangement links TRBV7-9 to TRBJ1-1; 9 nucleotides align to TRBD1. Losses at the gene ends were 4 bases for V and 8 bases for J; bases not matched to a gene: 8. In germline, CDR1 is SEHNR, CDR2 FQNEAQ (reference sequence). This CDR3 comprises 14 residues. In DNA, the CDR3 is TGTGCCAGCAGCTGGGGGACAGGGACTAGGGAAGCTTTCTTT. Amino acid sequence: CASSWGTGTREAFF.

The rearrangement uses TRBV19 and TRBJ1-5, with no clear D. Germline V gene sequence: CDR1 LNHDA, CDR2 SQIVND (reference sequence). V lost 9 bases and J lost 0, with 18 bases in between. The CDR3 contains 16 residues. CDR3 coding DNA: TGTGCCAGCACAGCCGTGCAAAGTTATAGCAATCAGCCCCAGCATTTT. It encodes CASTAVQSYSNQPQHF. The entire variable domain, with the rest obtained from reference TRBV19 and TRBJ1-5, is as follows: DGGITQSPKYLFRKEGQNVTLSCEQNLNHDAMYWYRQDPGQGLRLIYYSQIVNDFQKGDIAEGYSVSREKKESFPLTVTSAQKNPTAFYLCASTAVQSYSNQPQHFGDGTRLSIL.

The chain has TRBV30 and TRBJ1-2; D remains ambiguous. This CDR3 contains 11 residues. Germline CDR1 and CDR2: GTSNPN and SVGIG (reference sequence). The V end lost 2 bases, the J end lost 7 bases, and 8 bases lay between the germline ends. The CDR3 DNA sequence: TGTGCCTGGAGTTACCAAGCTGGCTACACCTTC. Its translation is CAWSYQAGYTF.

This clone was seen a single time. CDR3 nucleotide sequence: TGTGCCAGCAGCTTGTCAGGGGCAAATTACGAGCAGTACTTC. This sequence encodes CASSLSGANYEQYF. The V call is TRBV5-5, the J call TRBJ2-7, with D possibly TRBD1 on 6 matching bases. The ends were cut back, 1 base at V and 4 bases at J, with 12 bases in the middle. Looked up from germline, CDR1 is SGHKS and CDR2 is YYEKEE (reference sequence). The CDR3 has 14 residues. The full variable domain, rest sourced from reference TRBV5-5 and TRBJ2-7, is DAGVTQSPTHLIKTRGQQVTLRCSPISGHKSVSWYQQVLGQGPQFIFQYYEKEERGRGNFPDRFSARQFPNYSSELNVNALLLGDSALYLCASSLSGANYEQYFGPGTRLTVT.

V is TRBV27 and J is TRBJ2-7, with D unresolved. V was pared by 2 bases and J by 2 bases, with 10 bases between. CDR1 is MNHEY, CDR2 SMNVEV, per germline (reference sequence). This CDR3 spans 14 amino acids. CDR3 nucleotides: TGTGCCAGCAGTTTAAACCCACTCACCTACGAGCAGTACTTC. Translated: CASSLNPLTYEQYF.

V and J are TRBV24-1 and TRBJ2-3, with D perhaps TRBD1 (5 bases). Trimming shortened V by 0 bases and J by 0 bases, and 15 bases separated the two germline ends. The CDR3 contains 18 residues. Germline V gives CDR1 KGHDR, CDR2 SFDVKD. The CDR3 DNA reads as TGTGCCACCAGTGATTTGGCAGGGCTTGAGGAGAGCACAGATACGCAGTATTTT. Amino acid sequence: CATSDLAGLEESTDTQYF.

The chain is built from TRBV10-3 and TRBJ2-7; D not certain. CDR1 and CDR2 from the germline V gene are ENHRY and SYGVKD. The CDR3 totals 12 residues. Trimming removed 7 bases at V and 5 bases at J, with 12 bases between. For the CDR3, the DNA is TGTGCCATCAAAAGGCCCGGAGACGAGCAGTACTTC. Translated: CAIKRPGDEQYF.

J is TRBJ1-2 and V is TRBV4-2; D unclear. CDR3 size: 13 residues. Germline V lookup: CDR1 LGHNA, CDR2 YNFKEQ. Between the trimmed V and J ends, which lost 4 bases and 4 bases, there was a span of 10 bases. CDR3 coding DNA: TGTGCCAGCAGCCCCACGGGAATCTATGGCTACACCTTC. It is translated as CASSPTGIYGYTF.